This T cell receptor (beta chain) originates from a study of blood T cell repertoires in COVID-19. TCRdb's copy holds only in-frame clones and misses some; the assay was immunoSEQ multiplex PCR. The table has around 260,000 clones, less than 90% seen once. This CDR3 region has 13 residues. The ends lost 3 bases at V and 4 bases at J; junction bases unmatched: 3. Germline V lookup: CDR1 SGHRS, CDR2 YFSETQ. The receptor was derived from a man aged 55 to 70 who had recovered from COVID-19. Sample: peripheral blood. The V call is TRBV5-1, the J call TRBJ2-5, with 7 positions matching TRBD1. As DNA, the CDR3 is TGCGCCAGCAGCTACGACAGGGTAGAGACCCAGTACTTC. Protein product: CASSYDRVETQYF.